The 24 T cell receptor beta chains below were found in one sample sequenced in a study of blood T cells in healthy people across ages (dated by TCRdb to between 2014 and 2017). The library was made by 5' RACE. Sequencing was carried out with an Illumina HiSeq 2500. A second PCR of about 7 to 12 cycles was run with a J-beta primer mix and a sample-barcoded 5' primer. The public reads were reprocessed in TCRdb via fastp at Q25 and MiXCR, keeping in-frame beta chains. A single entry per CDR3 protein holds the most common genes and DNA from its merged rows. For this sample there are some 1.5 million distinct CDR3 sequences; 28% appear just once. The biggest ten clones account for roughly 8% of the sample. Sequencing used blood. These TCRs come from a young woman in good health.

The V and J genes are TRBV6-2 or TRBV6-3 and TRBJ1-5, with D hard to call. CDR1 is MNHEY and CDR2 is SVGEGT in the germline V gene. This CDR3 spans 12 amino acids. Deletions cut 2 bases from V and 6 bases from J, with 5 bases between. CDR3: CASSYPSQPQHF. In nucleotides, the CDR3 is TGTGCCAGCAGTTACCCCAGTCAGCCCCAGCATTTT.

This clonotype was picked up many times. V gene TRBV9 combines with J gene TRBJ2-1, with 13 bases lining up with TRBD2. J was trimmed by 6 bases and V by 3 bases; bases with no gene match: 6. The CDR3 spans 16 residues. Germline CDR1 and CDR2: SGDLS and YYNGEE. CDR3 DNA sequence: TGTGCCAGCAGCGCCTTGGGACTAGCGGGATCCAATGAGCAGTTCTTC. This sequence encodes CASSALGLAGSNEQFF.

Comments on this clonotype: Since the CDR3 does not end with the conserved phenylalanine or tryptophan, this likely comes from a read error. This rearrangement joins TRBV27 to TRBJ2-7, with D unclear. Germline CDR1 and CDR2: MNHEY and SMNVEV (reference sequence). The CDR3 has 14 residues. V gave up 2 bases and J gave up 0 bases, with 8 bases separating them. The CDR3 is CASSLRRTSYEQYC. In DNA, the CDR3 is TGTGCCAGCAGTTTAAGGCGCACCTCCTACGAGCAGTACTGC.

Many counts were recorded for this clonotype. The V gene is TRBV7-2, the J gene TRBJ2-5; no firm D call. V lost 5 bases to trimming and J lost 1 base, with 5 bases between them. The germline V gene has CDR1 SGHTA and CDR2 FQGNSA. CDR3 length equals 12 residues. CDR3 sequence reads: CASSQRQETQYF. The DNA of the CDR3 is TGTGCCAGCAGCCAACGCCAAGAGACCCAGTACTTC.

In the case of this clonotype: At one boundary the junction diverges from the germline segment, which might be a read error. This chain connects TRBV29-1 to TRBJ1-1; D remains unclear. The CDR3 covers 12 residues. CDR1 and CDR2 (germline): SQVTM, ANQGSEA. CDR3 sequence (DNA): TGCAGCGGAGGGTCGCTGAACACTGAAGCTTACTTT. Amino acids: CSGGSLNTEAYF.

Worth noting for this clonotype: This could be a read error, since a much larger clone is one nucleotide away. The chain recombines TRBV5-5 with TRBJ2-1; D is unresolved. CDR1 SGHKS and CDR2 YYEKEE come from the germline V gene (reference sequence). This CDR3 is 14 amino acids long. The V end was cut by 4 bases, the J end by 13 bases, with 21 bases between. CDR3 in amino acids: CASSMAWLQETQFF. In DNA, the CDR3 is TGTGCCAGCAGCATGGCCTGGTTGCAAGAGACCCAGTTCTTC. Drawing the rest from reference TRBV5-5 and TRBJ2-1, the complete variable domain is DAGVTQSPTHLIKTRGQQVTLRCSPISGHKSVSWYQQVLGQGPQFIFQYYEKEERGRGNFPDRFSARQFPNYSSELNVNALLLGDSALYLCASSMAWLQETQFFGPGTRLTVL.

The chain couples TRBV5-1 to TRBJ1-1, with TRBD1 identical over 8 bases. The CDR3 extends over 14 amino acids. V lost 5 bases to trimming and J lost 5 bases; unmatched junction nucleotides: 8. From germline, CDR1 is SGHRS and CDR2 YFSETQ. The CDR3: CASSPGQDATEAFF. CDR3 coding DNA: TGCGCCAGCAGTCCGGGACAGGACGCGACTGAAGCTTTCTTT.

The chain uses TRBV18 and TRBJ2-5; unclear D gene. The V end lost 2 bases, the J end lost 5 bases, and 9 bases lay between the germline ends. Looked up from germline, CDR1 is KGHSH and CDR2 is LQKENI. The CDR3 has 13 amino acids. The chain's CDR3 is CASSPGVMETQYF. CDR3 bases: TGTGCCAGCTCACCAGGTGTGATGGAGACCCAGTACTTC.

In this sample, this clonotype turned up many times. The chain carries TRBV20-1 and TRBJ2-1; D might be TRBD2 (6 bases). Germline CDR1 DFQATT, CDR2 SNEGSKA (reference sequence). V lost 5 bases and J lost 2, with 19 bases in between. The CDR3 is made up of 16 amino acids. The CDR3 is CSAVNPSRGPYNEQFF. The CDR3 region has the DNA TGCAGTGCTGTTAACCCGTCGCGGGGCCCCTACAATGAGCAGTTCTTC.

This clonotype has just a few counts. This chain connects TRBV20-1 to TRBJ2-1, with 10 bases fitting TRBD2. CDR1 and CDR2 from the germline V gene are DFQATT and SNEGSKA (reference sequence). Germline trimming cut 5 bases from V and 4 bases from J; bases unmatched to any gene: 11. This CDR3 comprises 16 residues. The CDR3 sequence: CSAPDPTSGVYNEQFF. The CDR3 DNA sequence: TGCAGTGCTCCCGACCCTACTAGCGGGGTATACAATGAGCAGTTCTTC.

With respect to this clonotype: A read error may be the cause here, since a much bigger clone is one base away. This chain links TRBV9 with TRBJ2-7; 12 bases line up with TRBD2. The DNA end is a closer match to TRBJ2-5, so the J assignment may be wrong. CDR1 and CDR2 (germline): SGDLS, YYNGEE. The CDR3 spans 15 residues. The CDR3 reads CASSVETSGRETQYF. In DNA, the CDR3 is TGTGCCAGCAGCGTAGAGACTAGCGGGAGAGAGACCCAGTACTTC.

The chain links TRBV4-3 to TRBJ2-1; no clear D gene. The V end was cut by 5 bases, the J end by 9 bases, with 11 bases between. Germline CDR1 and CDR2: LGHNA and YSLEER. The CDR3 sequence is 12 residues long. The CDR3 sequence is CASSIPPVEQFF. Written as DNA, the CDR3 is TGCGCCAGCAGCATACCTCCGGTTGAGCAGTTCTTC.

V gene TRBV7-2 combines with J gene TRBJ1-1, with TRBD1 as a possible D gene (5 bases). Germline V gives CDR1 SGHTA, CDR2 FQGNSA. There are 14 residues in the CDR3. V lost 6 bases, J lost 6 bases, and 17 bases lay in between. The CDR3 DNA reads TGTGCCAGCAGTGGAGGACACCAAAACCCTGAAGCTTTCTTT. It yields the protein CASSGGHQNPEAFF.

The chain carries TRBV6-1 and TRBJ2-7, with a weak D call TRBD2 (5 bases). Trimming left V 5 bases short and J 3 bases short, with 11 bases between. This CDR3 is built from 13 residues. Per germline, CDR1 MNHNS and CDR2 SASEGT. This CDR3 reads CASSISEGYEQYF. The CDR3 DNA is TGTGCCAGCAGTATATCCGAGGGCTACGAGCAGTACTTC.

In its sample, this clonotype was seen many times. The chain recombines TRBV4-2 with TRBJ2-5; D may be TRBD1 or TRBD2 (5 bases each). This CDR3 has 14 amino acids. V gave up 1 base and J gave up 4 bases, with 10 bases separating them. Germline values: CDR1 LGHNA, CDR2 YNFKEQ. CDR3 in DNA: TGTGCCAGCAGCCAAGCAGGGACGGGAGAGACCCAGTACTTC. This translates into CASSQAGTGETQYF.

On this clonotype: Since a much larger clone is just one base distant, this may be a read error. The chain couples TRBV30 to TRBJ2-5; weak D call: TRBD2 (5 bases). From germline, CDR1 is GTSNPN and CDR2 SVGIG (reference sequence). Trimming pared 2 bases from V and 11 bases from J, leaving 18 bases between. This CDR3 comprises 13 residues. CDR3 sequence reads: CAWSPLAGNEQYF. CDR3 in DNA: TGTGCCTGGAGTCCGTTGGCGGGCAATGAGCAGTACTTC.

As to this clonotype: The final CDR3 position lacks the conserved phenylalanine or tryptophan, pointing to a likely read error. The chain is built from TRBV12-3 or TRBV12-4 and TRBJ2-7; 9 bases are shared with TRBD2. J lost 3 bases, V lost 6 bases, and 6 bases had no gene match. The CDR3 length is 14 residues. The CDR3 here is CASSPISGGYEQYC. DNA of the CDR3: TGTGCCAGCAGCCCTATTAGCGGGGGCTACGAGCAGTACTGC.

Many counts were recorded for this clonotype. V and J are TRBV9 and TRBJ2-5; 7 nucleotides agree with TRBD1. Unmatched junction bases numbered 11, after V lost 4 bases and J lost 2 bases. This CDR3 region has 16 residues. Germline CDR1 is SGDLS and CDR2 is YYNGEE. The CDR3 region is CASSTYGRQGQETQYF. The CDR3, as DNA: TGTGCCAGCAGCACGTACGGACGACAGGGACAAGAGACCCAGTACTTC.

About this clonotype itself: One junction end disagrees with the germline gene, perhaps due to a read error. The genes are TRBV15 and TRBJ2-3, with D perhaps being TRBD1 or TRBD2 (5 bases each). CDR3 length equals 15 residues. Germline assignment: CDR1 LNHNV and CDR2 YYDKDF (reference sequence). The chain's CDR3 is CATRKVGTNLDTRYF. CDR3 sequence (DNA): TGTGCCACCCGGAAGGTCGGGACCAACTTAGATACGCGGTATTTT.

V and J are TRBV7-9 and TRBJ2-3; possible D gene TRBD2, 6 bases. CDR1 is SEHNR, CDR2 FQNEAQ, per germline (reference sequence). V was trimmed by 5 bases and J by 3 bases, leaving 12 bases between them. CDR3 size: 14 residues. CDR3 loop: CASSAPRGTDTQYF. The CDR3 DNA reads as TGTGCCAGCAGCGCGCCCCGGGGGACAGATACGCAGTATTTT.

This clonotype showed up just a few times. The V call is TRBV28, the J call TRBJ2-7; D gene unclear. Trimming removed 6 bases from V and 6 bases from J, with 12 bases in between. There are 12 residues in the CDR3. Germline CDR1 MDHEN, CDR2 SYDVKM. CDR3 residues: CASSYSALEQYF. The CDR3 region has the DNA TGTGCCAGCAGCTACAGCGCGCTCGAGCAGTACTTC. Supplemented by reference TRBV28 and TRBJ2-7, the full variable domain reads DVKVTQSSRYLVKRTGEKVFLECVQDMDHENMFWYRQDPGLGLRLIYFSYDVKMKEKGDIPEGYSVSREKKERFSLILESASTNQTSMYLCASSYSALEQYFGPGTRLTVT.

The gene calls are TRBV5-1 and TRBJ2-3; D tentatively reads TRBD1 or TRBD2 (5 bases each). Trimming pared 1 base from V and 3 bases from J, leaving 15 bases between. In germline, CDR1 is SGHRS, CDR2 YFSETQ. The CDR3 totals 16 residues. This CDR3 reads CASSLPGRGVTDTQYF. In DNA, the CDR3 is TGCGCCAGCAGCTTGCCGGGTAGGGGAGTGACAGATACGCAGTATTTT.

The table lists this clonotype with a few counts. The chain recombines TRBV12-5 with TRBJ2-7; possible D gene TRBD2, 5 bases. V was clipped by 7 bases and J by 2 bases, with 12 bases between them. Germline lookup yields CDR1 LGHNT and CDR2 FRNRAP. The CDR3 has 13 amino acids. CDR3 DNA sequence: TGTGCTAGTGCTACGCCGCGGGCCTACGAGCAGTACTTC. This encodes CASATPRAYEQYF.

This sequence joins TRBV29-1 and TRBJ2-3; no clear D gene. The CDR3 is 13 residues long. Per germline, CDR1 SQVTM and CDR2 ANQGSEA. Trimming shortened V by 2 bases and J by 6 bases, and 12 bases separated the two germline ends. CDR3 sequence: CSVEIQLGDTQYF. The CDR3 DNA reads TGCAGCGTTGAAATCCAGCTAGGGGATACGCAGTATTTT.